This TCR beta chain was sequenced for a study of blood T cell repertoires in COVID-19. This clone was counted between two and nine times. Method: immunoSEQ multiplex PCR; TCRdb's copy keeps in-frame clones and lacks some. Here the sample spans roughly 80,000 clones, 70% to 80% being singletons. CDR3 length equals 14 residues. Germline loops: CDR1 KGHSH, CDR2 LQKENI. The ends were cut back, 6 bases at V and 3 bases at J, with 12 bases in the middle. The sequence derives from an older man with active or convalescent COVID-19. What was sequenced was peripheral blood. This sequence joins TRBV18 and TRBJ1-3; no reliable D call. This chain's CDR3 is CASSVLDGGNTIYF. In DNA form, the CDR3 reads TGTGCCAGCTCCGTACTTGATGGTGGAAACACCATATATTTT.